This T cell receptor (beta chain) is from a study of cytomegalovirus exposure and HLA in healthy donors. This clone has only a few counts. Primers: 60 Vbeta forward and 13 Jbeta reverse. TCRdb's copy holds only in-frame clones and misses some; the assay was immunoSEQ multiplex PCR. Of around 130,000 clones in the sample, around 73% were seen once. Germline V CDR1 and CDR2: SGHRS, YFSETQ. The CDR3 has 15 residues. V gave up 4 bases and J gave up 4 bases; unmatched junction bases: 7. The sequence derives from a middle-aged man in good health and CMV-seronegative. Specimen: PBMCs. The chain links TRBV5-1 to TRBJ1-4; 7 bases fit TRBD1. The CDR3 DNA follows: TGCGCCAGCAGCGCCCGGACAGGTCGTAATGAAAAACTGTTTTTT. The encoded protein is CASSARTGRNEKLFF. Full variable domain (outside the CDR3, taken from reference TRBV5-1 and TRBJ1-4): KAGVTQTPRYLIKTRGQQVTLSCSPISGHRSVSWYQQTPGQGLQFLFEYFSETQRNKGNFPGRFSGRQFSNSRSEMNVSTLELGDSALYLCASSARTGRNEKLFFGSGTQLSVL.